Listed below are T cell receptor beta chains from one sample, sequenced in a study of regulatory T cells in long-lasting Graves disease. TCRdb re-called the multiplex PCR reads through MiXCR, storing one row per CDR3 protein. Of roughly 300,000 distinct CDR3 sequences listed, 15% to 20% were seen once; the top ten hold 29%. The sample consisted of peripheral blood mononuclear cells (PBMCs), taken when the disease was refractory, from a patient treated with antithyroid drugs. The receptors come from a female donor with Graves disease. The CDR3 runs from the conserved cysteine through the conserved F or W. A D gene is named only where the DNA matches it firmly. Size is stated for part of the rows, as once, few or many counts, or as a class when the clone is expanded.

d_gene: TRBD1; abundance: few; j_gene: TRBJ2-5; v_gene: TRBV25-1; len: 15; CDR3aa: CASSVLQGAGETQYF; CDR3nt: TGTGCCAGCAGTGTCCTACAGGGGGCGGGGGAGACCCAGTACTTC
d_gene: .; abundance: .; j_gene: TRBJ1-2; v_gene: TRBV5-4; len: 14; CDR3aa: CASSLMGGPYGYTF; CDR3nt: TGTGCCAGCAGCTTGATGGGGGGGCCCTATGGCTACACCTTC
d_gene: .; abundance: many; j_gene: TRBJ1-1; v_gene: TRBV10-2; len: 15; CDR3aa: CASSELINWNTEAFF; CDR3nt: TGCGCCAGCAGTGAGTTGATCAATTGGAACACTGAAGCTTTCTTT
d_gene: .; abundance: .; j_gene: TRBJ2-4; v_gene: TRBV5-1; len: 15; CDR3aa: CASSLGDAGKNIQYF; CDR3nt: TGCGCCAGCAGCTTGGGGGATGCCGGCAAAAACATTCAGTACTTC
d_gene: .; abundance: few; j_gene: TRBJ1-1; v_gene: TRBV7-9; len: 17; CDR3aa: CASSLAPRTVVNTEAFF; CDR3nt: TGTGCCAGCAGCTTAGCGCCCCGGACAGTGGTTAACACTGAAGCTTTCTTT
d_gene: .; abundance: many; j_gene: TRBJ2-5; v_gene: TRBV30; len: 13; CDR3aa: CAWSGGMEETQYF; CDR3nt: TGTGCCTGGAGTGGCGGAATGGAAGAGACCCAGTACTTC
d_gene: .; abundance: few; j_gene: TRBJ2-1; v_gene: TRBV7-9; len: 15; CDR3aa: CASSFTRPQPNEQFF; CDR3nt: TGTGCCAGCAGCTTTACGCGCCCACAGCCCAATGAGCAGTTCTTC
d_gene: TRBD1; abundance: many; j_gene: TRBJ1-4; v_gene: TRBV5-5; len: 14; CDR3aa: CASSPTGFDEKLFF; CDR3nt: TGTGCCAGCAGCCCGACAGGGTTTGATGAAAAACTGTTTTTT
d_gene: .; abundance: many; j_gene: TRBJ2-5; v_gene: TRBV7-2; len: 10; CDR3aa: CASSLGRLYF; CDR3nt: TGTGCCAGCAGCCTCGGTCGGCTGTACTTC
d_gene: .; abundance: many; j_gene: TRBJ2-7; v_gene: TRBV12-3/TRBV12-4; len: 14; CDR3aa: CASSFEEVSNEQYF; CDR3nt: TGTGCCAGCAGTTTCGAGGAAGTCTCGAACGAGCAGTACTTC
d_gene: .; abundance: few; j_gene: TRBJ2-7; v_gene: TRBV28; len: 14; CDR3aa: CASSLTGRSYEQYF; CDR3nt: TGTGCCAGCAGTTTAACAGGCCGTTCGTACGAGCAGTACTTC
d_gene: .; abundance: many; j_gene: TRBJ2-7; v_gene: TRBV6-1; len: 16; CDR3aa: CASSELWAGVVYEQYF; CDR3nt: TGTGCCAGCAGTGAACTGTGGGCAGGGGTAGTATACGAGCAGTACTTC
d_gene: TRBD1; abundance: many; j_gene: TRBJ1-1; v_gene: TRBV6-2/TRBV6-3; len: 15; CDR3aa: CASSLDEGAGTEAFF; CDR3nt: TGTGCCAGCAGTCTAGATGAGGGGGCGGGGACTGAAGCTTTCTTT
d_gene: .; abundance: .; j_gene: TRBJ1-4; v_gene: TRBV2; len: 14; CDR3aa: CASRGIATNEKLFF; CDR3nt: TGTGCCAGCAGAGGGATTGCAACTAATGAAAAACTGTTTTTT
d_gene: .; abundance: .; j_gene: TRBJ1-4; v_gene: TRBV29-1; len: 11; CDR3aa: CSASVGAKLFF; CDR3nt: TGCAGCGCTAGTGTTGGGGCGAAACTGTTTTTT
d_gene: .; abundance: many; j_gene: TRBJ1-1; v_gene: TRBV28; len: 14; CDR3aa: CASSPQGRWTEAFF; CDR3nt: TGTGCCAGCAGTCCGCAGGGGAGATGGACTGAAGCTTTCTTT
d_gene: .; abundance: .; j_gene: TRBJ2-6; v_gene: TRBV7-8; len: 17; CDR3aa: CASTLIRIGGGANVLTF; CDR3nt: TGTGCCAGCACCCTGATCAGGATCGGAGGGGGGGCCAACGTCCTGACTTTC
d_gene: .; abundance: many; j_gene: TRBJ2-5; v_gene: TRBV27; len: 14; CDR3aa: CASSLWGSGETQYF; CDR3nt: TGTGCCAGCAGTTTATGGGGTTCGGGAGAGACCCAGTACTTC
d_gene: .; abundance: few; j_gene: TRBJ2-5; v_gene: TRBV20-1; len: 14; CDR3aa: CSARMASIEETQYF; CDR3nt: TGCAGTGCTAGAATGGCAAGCATTGAAGAGACCCAGTACTTC
d_gene: TRBD1; abundance: .; j_gene: TRBJ1-6; v_gene: TRBV4-1; len: 15; CDR3aa: CASSQGTGRRSPFHF; CDR3nt: TGCGCCAGCAGCCAAGGGACAGGGAGGAGATCACCCTTCCACTTT
d_gene: TRBD1; abundance: .; j_gene: TRBJ2-6; v_gene: TRBV18; len: 20; CDR3aa: CASSPYPGQVQSSGANVLTF; CDR3nt: TGTGCCAGCTCACCCTACCCGGGACAGGTACAGAGCTCTGGGGCCAACGTCCTGACTTTC
d_gene: .; abundance: few; j_gene: TRBJ1-2; v_gene: TRBV18; len: 15; CDR3aa: CASSLRPEPNYGYTF; CDR3nt: TGTGCCAGCTCCTTGCGGCCAGAACCTAACTATGGCTACACCTTC
d_gene: TRBD2; abundance: many; j_gene: TRBJ2-5; v_gene: TRBV20-1; len: 14; CDR3aa: CSASVAGAWETQYF; CDR3nt: TGCAGTGCTAGTGTAGCGGGAGCTTGGGAGACCCAGTACTTC
d_gene: TRBD1; abundance: many; j_gene: TRBJ1-5; v_gene: TRBV19; len: 15; CDR3aa: CASRTGDYSNQPQHF; CDR3nt: TGTGCCAGTAGAACAGGGGACTATAGCAATCAGCCCCAGCATTTT
d_gene: TRBD1; abundance: many; j_gene: TRBJ2-7; v_gene: TRBV12-3/TRBV12-4; len: 15; CDR3aa: CASSPDRGNFYEQYF; CDR3nt: TGTGCCAGCAGCCCAGACAGGGGGAACTTCTACGAGCAGTACTTC
d_gene: TRBD2; abundance: many; j_gene: TRBJ2-5; v_gene: TRBV7-2; len: 17; CDR3aa: CASSLAGLAGGLETQYF; CDR3nt: TGTGCCAGCAGCTTAGCCGGACTAGCGGGAGGATTAGAGACCCAGTACTTC
d_gene: .; abundance: many; j_gene: TRBJ1-4; v_gene: TRBV6-1; len: 15; CDR3aa: CASSPGRPESEKLFF; CDR3nt: TGTGCCAGCAGCCCTGGACGTCCCGAAAGTGAAAAACTGTTTTTT
d_gene: TRBD2; abundance: many; j_gene: TRBJ2-5; v_gene: TRBV11-3; len: 17; CDR3aa: CASSPGLADRHQETQYF; CDR3nt: TGTGCCAGCAGCCCCGGACTAGCGGATCGACACCAAGAGACCCAGTACTTC
d_gene: .; abundance: .; j_gene: TRBJ1-4; v_gene: TRBV15; len: 12; CDR3aa: CATSRGEEKLFF; CDR3nt: TGTGCCACCAGCCGGGGGGAGGAAAAACTGTTTTTT
d_gene: TRBD2; abundance: .; j_gene: TRBJ2-7; v_gene: TRBV4-3; len: 15; CDR3aa: CASSPLAGGAYEQYF; CDR3nt: TGCGCCAGCAGCCCACTAGCGGGGGGGGCCTACGAGCAGTACTTC
d_gene: .; abundance: many; j_gene: TRBJ2-5; v_gene: TRBV2; len: 12; CDR3aa: CASKQEGETQYF; CDR3nt: TGTGCCAGCAAACAGGAGGGAGAGACCCAGTACTTC
d_gene: .; abundance: .; j_gene: TRBJ1-1; v_gene: TRBV27; len: 13; CDR3aa: CASRTGRNTEAFF; CDR3nt: TGTGCCAGCAGAACAGGGAGGAACACTGAAGCTTTCTTT
d_gene: .; abundance: many; j_gene: TRBJ1-1; v_gene: TRBV27; len: 12; CDR3aa: CASSRGTTEAFF; CDR3nt: TGTGCCAGCAGTAGGGGCACTACTGAAGCTTTCTTT
d_gene: TRBD1; abundance: few; j_gene: TRBJ2-7; v_gene: TRBV6-2/TRBV6-3; len: 12; CDR3aa: CASSFDRGREYF; CDR3nt: TGTGCCAGCAGTTTCGACAGGGGGCGCGAGTACTTC
d_gene: TRBD1; abundance: .; j_gene: TRBJ1-2; v_gene: TRBV18; len: 14; CDR3aa: CASSHRQGGYGYTF; CDR3nt: TGTGCCAGCTCCCATCGACAGGGAGGCTATGGCTACACCTTC
d_gene: .; abundance: many; j_gene: TRBJ2-7; v_gene: TRBV28; len: 14; CDR3aa: CASSQHQPDYEQYF; CDR3nt: TGTGCCAGCAGCCAACATCAGCCGGACTACGAGCAGTACTTC
d_gene: .; abundance: many; j_gene: TRBJ2-7; v_gene: TRBV6-1; len: 14; CDR3aa: CASFGPGPAYEQYF; CDR3nt: TGTGCCAGCTTCGGCCCAGGGCCCGCCTACGAGCAGTACTTC
d_gene: TRBD1; abundance: .; j_gene: TRBJ1-5; v_gene: TRBV19; len: 14; CDR3aa: CASSTSGGSQPQHF; CDR3nt: TGTGCCAGTAGTACCTCAGGGGGTAGTCAGCCCCAGCATTTT
d_gene: .; abundance: few; j_gene: TRBJ2-7; v_gene: TRBV20-1; len: 14; CDR3aa: CSAQGARPAYEQYF; CDR3nt: TGCAGTGCTCAAGGGGCCCGACCGGCTTACGAGCAGTACTTC
d_gene: .; abundance: many; j_gene: TRBJ1-3; v_gene: TRBV2; len: 16; CDR3aa: CASSEWAPSSGNTIYF; CDR3nt: TGTGCCAGCAGTGAATGGGCCCCGTCCTCTGGAAACACCATATATTTT
d_gene: .; abundance: few; j_gene: TRBJ2-3; v_gene: TRBV7-3; len: 13; CDR3aa: CASGVTSTDTQYF; CDR3nt: TGTGCCAGCGGGGTTACTAGCACAGATACGCAGTATTTT
d_gene: .; abundance: .; j_gene: TRBJ1-5; v_gene: TRBV6-2/TRBV6-3; len: 18; CDR3aa: CASQIRRTGRLSHQPQHF; CDR3nt: TGTGCCAGCCAGATAAGGAGGACGGGCAGGTTGAGCCATCAGCCCCAGCATTTT
d_gene: .; abundance: .; j_gene: TRBJ1-2; v_gene: TRBV19; len: 12; CDR3aa: CASSGRTAGYTF; CDR3nt: TGTGCCAGTAGCGGACGGACTGCTGGCTACACCTTC
d_gene: TRBD2; abundance: many; j_gene: TRBJ2-3; v_gene: TRBV28; len: 18; CDR3aa: CASIPSLGGRTYTDTQYF; CDR3nt: TGTGCCAGCATCCCCTCATTGGGCGGGAGGACGTACACAGATACGCAGTATTTT
d_gene: .; abundance: many; j_gene: TRBJ2-7; v_gene: TRBV6-6; len: 13; CDR3aa: CASSYSFPDEQYF; CDR3nt: TGTGCCAGCAGTTACTCGTTCCCGGACGAGCAGTACTTC
d_gene: TRBD1; abundance: many; j_gene: TRBJ1-5; v_gene: TRBV28; len: 16; CDR3aa: CASIYTQGARNQPQHF; CDR3nt: TGTGCCAGCATATACACCCAGGGGGCTCGCAATCAGCCCCAGCATTTT
d_gene: .; abundance: .; j_gene: TRBJ2-3; v_gene: TRBV7-2; len: 15; CDR3aa: CASSPARVRTDTQYF; CDR3nt: TGTGCCAGCAGCCCTGCCCGGGTCCGCACAGATACGCAGTATTTT
d_gene: .; abundance: many; j_gene: TRBJ1-1; v_gene: TRBV6-5; len: 14; CDR3aa: CASSYSAFNTEAFF; CDR3nt: TGTGCCAGCAGTTACTCCGCTTTCAACACTGAAGCTTTCTTT
d_gene: TRBD1; abundance: few; j_gene: TRBJ2-1; v_gene: TRBV7-2; len: 14; CDR3aa: CASSRDRGHNEQFF; CDR3nt: TGTGCCAGCAGCCGGGACAGGGGTCACAATGAGCAGTTCTTC
d_gene: TRBD1; abundance: .; j_gene: TRBJ2-1; v_gene: TRBV28; len: 16; CDR3aa: CASSLIEGQAYNEQFF; CDR3nt: TGTGCCAGCAGCCTGATCGAGGGACAGGCCTACAATGAGCAGTTCTTC
d_gene: TRBD1; abundance: many; j_gene: TRBJ2-7; v_gene: TRBV11-2; len: 16; CDR3aa: CASSSPADRGSYEQYF; CDR3nt: TGTGCCAGCAGCTCCCCGGCGGACAGGGGGTCCTACGAGCAGTACTTC